A selection of T cell receptor beta chains follows, all from one sample in a study of blood T cell repertoires in COVID-19. Sequencing was performed with immunoSEQ multiplex PCR; in TCRdb, only in-frame clones are kept and a portion is missing. The sample includes hundreds of thousands of clones, approximately 90% of them seen just once. Sequencing was carried out using peripheral blood. These receptors were taken from a woman aged 18-29 years with acute or convalescent COVID-19. CDR3s include the opening cysteine and the closing phenylalanine or tryptophan. The order of the fields is D gene, V gene, CDR3 length, CDR3 protein. A D gene is named only where the DNA matches it firmly.

D: NA; V: TRBV6-5; length: 15; CDR3: CASSPDPGSFYEQYF
D: TRBD1; V: TRBV6-5; length: 14; CDR3: CASSTGQGRNTQYF
D: NA; V: TRBV3-1/TRBV3-2; length: 15; CDR3: CASSQDGDIYNEQFF
D: NA; V: TRBV5-1; length: 14; CDR3: CASSFRGGYSEQFF
D: NA; V: TRBV9; length: 13; CDR3: CASSLQGSGGYTF
D: NA; V: TRBV5-6; length: 14; CDR3: CASSSAGRATLGKF
D: NA; V: TRBV7-6; length: 15; CDR3: CASSRGGVQNTEAFF
D: TRBD1; V: TRBV12-5; length: 16; CDR3: CASGLVYRGTNYGYTF
D: TRBD1; V: TRBV27; length: 15; CDR3: CASSPGQGGNQPQHF
D: NA; V: TRBV10-2; length: 14; CDR3: CASSPPGAGQPQHF
D: TRBD1; V: TRBV6-5; length: 14; CDR3: CASSYGTGGYEQYF
D: TRBD1; V: TRBV6-1; length: 17; CDR3: CASSELKGQGFNRPQHF
D: NA; V: TRBV9; length: 14; CDR3: CASTRGGNGLEQYF
D: TRBD1; V: TRBV27; length: 15; CDR3: CASSPRDRGMTEAFF
D: NA; V: TRBV19; length: 14; CDR3: CASSIEWGGTEAFF
D: NA; V: TRBV10-3; length: 16; CDR3: CAIRGPGTRSGNTIYF
D: NA; V: TRBV6-2/TRBV6-3; length: 12; CDR3: CASSPSSWTYSF
D: NA; V: TRBV9; length: 15; CDR3: CASSAQGAPYNEQFF
D: NA; V: TRBV6-2/TRBV6-3; length: 18; CDR3: CASSYFVGAMRGDSPLHF
D: TRBD1; V: TRBV4-1; length: 15; CDR3: CASSQGDSIPREQFF
D: NA; V: TRBV12-5; length: 15; CDR3: CASGWNLGQQETQYF
D: NA; V: TRBV19; length: 16; CDR3: CASSFTGLGGNQPQHF
D: TRBD1; V: TRBV28; length: 16; CDR3: CASRDRGSTMNTEAFF
D: NA; V: TRBV3-1/TRBV3-2; length: 15; CDR3: CASRPRGRGNTEAFF